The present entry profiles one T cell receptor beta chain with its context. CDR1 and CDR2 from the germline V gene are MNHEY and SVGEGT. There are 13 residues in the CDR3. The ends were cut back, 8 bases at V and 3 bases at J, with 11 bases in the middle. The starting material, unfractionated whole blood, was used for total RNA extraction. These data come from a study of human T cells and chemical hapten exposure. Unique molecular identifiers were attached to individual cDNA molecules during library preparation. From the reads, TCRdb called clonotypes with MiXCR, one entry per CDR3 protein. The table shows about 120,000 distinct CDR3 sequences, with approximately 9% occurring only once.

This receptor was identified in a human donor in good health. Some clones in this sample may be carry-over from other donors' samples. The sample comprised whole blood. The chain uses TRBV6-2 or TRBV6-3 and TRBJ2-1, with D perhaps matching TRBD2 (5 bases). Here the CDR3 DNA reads TGTGCCAGCGGCTCCCGGGACTACAATGAGCAGTTCTTC. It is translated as CASGSRDYNEQFF.